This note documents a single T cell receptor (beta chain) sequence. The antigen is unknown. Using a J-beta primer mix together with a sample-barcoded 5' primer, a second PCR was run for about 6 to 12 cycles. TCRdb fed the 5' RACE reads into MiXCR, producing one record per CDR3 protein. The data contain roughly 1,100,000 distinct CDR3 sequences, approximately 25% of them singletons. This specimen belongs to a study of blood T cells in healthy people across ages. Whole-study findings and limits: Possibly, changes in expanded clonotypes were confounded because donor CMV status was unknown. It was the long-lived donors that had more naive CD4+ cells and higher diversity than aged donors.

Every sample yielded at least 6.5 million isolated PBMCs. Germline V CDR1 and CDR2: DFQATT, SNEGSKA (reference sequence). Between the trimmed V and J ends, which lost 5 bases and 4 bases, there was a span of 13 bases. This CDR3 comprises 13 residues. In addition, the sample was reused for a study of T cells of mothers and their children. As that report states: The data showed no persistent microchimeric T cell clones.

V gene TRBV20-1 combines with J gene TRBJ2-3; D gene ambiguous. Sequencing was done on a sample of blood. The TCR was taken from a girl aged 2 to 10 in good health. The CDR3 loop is CSAGVKHSDTQYF. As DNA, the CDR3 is TGCAGTGCTGGAGTTAAGCATTCAGATACGCAGTATTTT.